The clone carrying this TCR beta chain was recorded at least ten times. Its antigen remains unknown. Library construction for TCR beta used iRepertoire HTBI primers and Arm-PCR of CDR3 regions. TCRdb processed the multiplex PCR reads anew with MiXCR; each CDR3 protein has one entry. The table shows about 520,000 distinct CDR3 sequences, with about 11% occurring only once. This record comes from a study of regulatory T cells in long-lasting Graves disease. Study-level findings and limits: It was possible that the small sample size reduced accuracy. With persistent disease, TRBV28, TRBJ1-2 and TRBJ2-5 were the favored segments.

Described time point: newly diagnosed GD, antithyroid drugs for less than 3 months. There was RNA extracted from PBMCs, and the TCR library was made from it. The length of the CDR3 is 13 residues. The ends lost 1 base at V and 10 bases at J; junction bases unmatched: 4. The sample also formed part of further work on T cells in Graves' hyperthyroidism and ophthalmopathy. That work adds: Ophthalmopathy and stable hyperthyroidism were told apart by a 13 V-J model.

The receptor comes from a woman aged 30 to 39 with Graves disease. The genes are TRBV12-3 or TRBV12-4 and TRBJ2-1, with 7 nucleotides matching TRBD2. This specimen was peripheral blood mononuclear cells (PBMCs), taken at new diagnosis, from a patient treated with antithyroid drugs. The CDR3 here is CASSLEWGGEQFF. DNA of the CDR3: TGTGCCAGCAGTTTAGAATGGGGGGGGGAGCAGTTCTTC.